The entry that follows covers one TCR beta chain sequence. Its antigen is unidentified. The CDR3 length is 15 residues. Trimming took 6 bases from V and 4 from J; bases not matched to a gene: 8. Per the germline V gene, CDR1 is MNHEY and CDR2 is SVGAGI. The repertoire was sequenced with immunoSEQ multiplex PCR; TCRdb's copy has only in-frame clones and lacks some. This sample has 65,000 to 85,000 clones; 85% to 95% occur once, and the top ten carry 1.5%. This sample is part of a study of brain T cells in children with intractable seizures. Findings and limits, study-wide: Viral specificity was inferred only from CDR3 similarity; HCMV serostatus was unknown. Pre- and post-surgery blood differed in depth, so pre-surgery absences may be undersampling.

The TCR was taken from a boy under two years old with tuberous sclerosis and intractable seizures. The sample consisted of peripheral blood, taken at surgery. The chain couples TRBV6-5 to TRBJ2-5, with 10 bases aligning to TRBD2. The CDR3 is CASRGLAGGRETQYF. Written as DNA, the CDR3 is TGTGCCAGCAGGGGATTAGCGGGAGGAAGAGAGACCCAGTACTTC.